This TCR beta chain was sequenced during a study of blood T cell repertoires in COVID-19 (TCRdb year 2020). Turning to the overall study: The collaborator samples originated in the United States, Italy and Spain and spanned the acute and convalescent phases of COVID-19. The material from the prospective study consisted of cDNA or gDNA derived from T cells, B-cell-depleted T cells, or PBMCs. Subjects who had been exposed to COVID-19, were actively infected with it, or had recovered from it provided the deeply sampled blood TCRbeta repertoires that made up the dataset. The repertoires were released in a freely available public database intended as a resource for research on the immune response to SARS-CoV-2. Samples came from the ongoing ImmuneRACE study (first 160 participants) plus 1,254 subjects from 6 global collaborators. Nearly every sample came with metadata listing a de-identified subject ID, COVID-19 status, age in years and sex. Where available, HLA class I and class II types were obtained from metadata supplied by the sample provider rather than from assay-based typing.

The germline V gene (reference sequence) specifies MNHEY as CDR1 and SMNVEV as CDR2. Trimming leaves V shorter by 5 bases and J shorter by 4 bases, with the junction holding 13 bases beyond the gene matches. Its CDR3 holds 16 amino acids, cysteine through phenylalanine. Just CDR3 DNA is preserved here, 48 bases in frame from base 1. With regard to this clone: Its antigen is currently not known. No base qualities exist here, and no much larger clone lies one base off it.

Whole blood was collected in K2EDTA tubes by collaborating institutions according to the institutions' own protocols. For TCRbeta analysis, collaborator samples were shipped as frozen whole blood, as isolated PBMCs, or as DNA extracted from either sample type. The paper as a whole reports these results and caveats: The quantity of clinical and demographic metadata differed by source and by participant and was supplied without curation.

The immunoSEQ Assay, a bias-controlled multiplex PCR, was used to amplify TCRbeta CDR3 regions from genomic DNA. The original methods were these. The number of nucleated cells in each sample was estimated from the amplification of reference gene primers within the assay. To quantify the absolute abundance of each unique TCRbeta CDR3 rearrangement, sequence reads were collapsed and filtered. For each sample, productive Simpson clonality was calculated as the square root of Simpson's diversity index over productive rearrangements. Here the immuneACCESS table is served through TCRdb, limited to in-frame sequences with V and J called. Missing clones are a known gap in these copies; in checked studies unresolved V genes cover under half, and the rest lacks a known reason. The D gene and trimming were derived from the DNA, and the V and J assignments and clone size from that table. This sample has 40,000 to 50,000 clones in its table, and less than 95% of those were observed once. The ten largest clones capture roughly 6% of the sample.

The receptor was isolated from a man between 65 and 85 years old with active COVID-19. Sequenced sample: peripheral blood. The sequence is built from TRBV27 and TRBJ1-2, and TRBD1 aligns with 7 junction nucleotides. The CDR3 region has the sequence CASSPLGQEGLYGYTF. The nucleotide sequence reads TGTGCCAGCAGTCCTCTCGGACAGGAGGGCCTCTATGGCTACACCTTC.